This T cell receptor (beta chain) was retrieved from a study of T cells in Graves' hyperthyroidism and ophthalmopathy. RNA transcripts were the template for amplifying TCR beta CDR3 regions. The study used the HTBI primer set for a first-round RT-PCR of the TCR CDR3. MiXCR, applied by TCRdb to the multiplex PCR reads, yields one record per CDR3 protein. The data contain 650,000 to 800,000 distinct CDR3 sequences, over 40% of them singletons. Germline lookup yields CDR1 SQVTM and CDR2 ANQGSEA. Trimming removed 0 bases at V and 8 bases at J, with 10 bases between. The CDR3 has 12 amino acids. Sequenced sample: peripheral blood or thyroid tissue (not recorded which). This receptor was obtained from an adult man with Graves' disease, either hyperthyroidism or ophthalmopathy (not recorded which). The rearrangement joins TRBV29-1 to TRBJ1-1; no definite D call. CDR3 bases: TGCAGCGTTGAAGATTTGAGTACGGAAGCTTTCTTT. Translated, it gives CSVEDLSTEAFF.